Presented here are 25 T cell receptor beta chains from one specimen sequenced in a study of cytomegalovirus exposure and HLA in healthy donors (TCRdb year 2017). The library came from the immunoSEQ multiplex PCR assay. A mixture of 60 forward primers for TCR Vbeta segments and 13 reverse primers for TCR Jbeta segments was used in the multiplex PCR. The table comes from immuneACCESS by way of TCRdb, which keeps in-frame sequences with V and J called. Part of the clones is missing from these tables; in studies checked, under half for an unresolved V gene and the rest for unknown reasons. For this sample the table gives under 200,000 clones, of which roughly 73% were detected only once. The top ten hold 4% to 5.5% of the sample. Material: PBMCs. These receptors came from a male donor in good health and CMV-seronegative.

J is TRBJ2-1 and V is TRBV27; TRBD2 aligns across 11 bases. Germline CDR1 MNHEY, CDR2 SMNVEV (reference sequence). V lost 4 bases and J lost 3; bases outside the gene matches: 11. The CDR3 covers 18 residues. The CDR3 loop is CASSSVTSGVSDYNEQFF. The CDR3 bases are TGTGCCAGCAGTTCCGTGACTAGCGGGGTTAGCGACTACAATGAGCAGTTCTTC.

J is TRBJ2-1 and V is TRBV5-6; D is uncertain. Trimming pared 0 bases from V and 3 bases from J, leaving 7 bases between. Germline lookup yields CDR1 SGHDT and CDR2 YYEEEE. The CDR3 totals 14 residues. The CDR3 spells CASSLVSSYNEQFF. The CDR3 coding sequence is TGTGCCAGCAGCTTGGTGTCCAGCTACAATGAGCAGTTCTTC.

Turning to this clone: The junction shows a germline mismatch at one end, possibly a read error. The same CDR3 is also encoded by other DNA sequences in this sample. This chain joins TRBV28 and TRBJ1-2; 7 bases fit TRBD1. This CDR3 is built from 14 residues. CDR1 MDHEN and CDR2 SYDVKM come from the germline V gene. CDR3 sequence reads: CASRPTTGLFGYTF. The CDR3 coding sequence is TGCGCCAGCAGGCCTACGACAGGGTTGTTCGGCTACACCTTC.

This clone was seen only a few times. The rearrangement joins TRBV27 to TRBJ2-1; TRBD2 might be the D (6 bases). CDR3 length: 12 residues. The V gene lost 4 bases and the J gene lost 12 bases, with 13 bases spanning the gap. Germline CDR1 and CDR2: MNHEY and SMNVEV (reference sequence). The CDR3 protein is CASSWTRDSQFF. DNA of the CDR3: TGTGCCAGCAGTTGGACCCGGGACTCGCAGTTCTTC.

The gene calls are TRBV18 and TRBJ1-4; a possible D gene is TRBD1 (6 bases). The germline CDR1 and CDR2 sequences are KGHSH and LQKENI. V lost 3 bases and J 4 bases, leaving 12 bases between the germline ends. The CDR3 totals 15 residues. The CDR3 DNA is TGTGCCAGCTCACCGAGGACAGCAAATAATGAAAAACTGTTTTTT. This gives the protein CASSPRTANNEKLFF.

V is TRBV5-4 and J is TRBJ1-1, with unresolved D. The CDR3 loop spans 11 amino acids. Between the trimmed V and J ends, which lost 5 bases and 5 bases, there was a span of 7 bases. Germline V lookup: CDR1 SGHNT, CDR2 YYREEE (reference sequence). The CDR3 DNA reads TGTGCCAGCAGGGGCTTGACTGAAGCTTTCTTT. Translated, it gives CASRGLTEAFF. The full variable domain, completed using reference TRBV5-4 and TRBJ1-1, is ETGVTQSPTHLIKTRGQQVTLRCSSQSGHNTVSWYQQALGQGPQFIFQYYREEENGRGNFPPRFSGLQFPNYSSELNVNALELDDSALYLCASRGLTEAFFGQGTRLTVV.

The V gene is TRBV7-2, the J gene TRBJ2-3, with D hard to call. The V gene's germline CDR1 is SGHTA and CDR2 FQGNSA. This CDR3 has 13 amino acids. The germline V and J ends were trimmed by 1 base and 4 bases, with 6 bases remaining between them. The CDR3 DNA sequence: TGTGCCAGCAGCTTAGGTTCCTCAGATACGCAGTATTTT. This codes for CASSLGSSDTQYF.

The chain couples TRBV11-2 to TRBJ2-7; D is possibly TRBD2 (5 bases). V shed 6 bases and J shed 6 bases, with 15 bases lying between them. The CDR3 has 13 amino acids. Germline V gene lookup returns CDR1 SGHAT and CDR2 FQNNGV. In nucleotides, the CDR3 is TGTGCCAGCAGGTCTATCGGGGAAGGCGAGCAGTACTTC. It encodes CASRSIGEGEQYF.

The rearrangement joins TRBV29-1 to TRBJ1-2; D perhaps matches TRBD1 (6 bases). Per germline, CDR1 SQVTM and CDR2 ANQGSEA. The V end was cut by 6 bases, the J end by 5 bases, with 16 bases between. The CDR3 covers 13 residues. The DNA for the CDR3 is TGCAGCGTGACCAGGGGAGGGGCATATGGCTACACCTTC. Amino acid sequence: CSVTRGGAYGYTF.

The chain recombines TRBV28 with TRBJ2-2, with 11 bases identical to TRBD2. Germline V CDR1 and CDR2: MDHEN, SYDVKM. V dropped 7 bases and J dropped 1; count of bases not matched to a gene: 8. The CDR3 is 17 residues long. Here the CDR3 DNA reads TGTGCCAGCATCCTAGCGGGAGGCCCACTGAACACCGGGGAGCTGTTTTTT. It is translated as CASILAGGPLNTGELFF. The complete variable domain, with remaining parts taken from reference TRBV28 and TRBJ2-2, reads DVKVTQSSRYLVKRTGEKVFLECVQDMDHENMFWYRQDPGLGLRLIYFSYDVKMKEKGDIPEGYSVSREKKERFSLILESASTNQTSMYLCASILAGGPLNTGELFFGEGSRLTVL.

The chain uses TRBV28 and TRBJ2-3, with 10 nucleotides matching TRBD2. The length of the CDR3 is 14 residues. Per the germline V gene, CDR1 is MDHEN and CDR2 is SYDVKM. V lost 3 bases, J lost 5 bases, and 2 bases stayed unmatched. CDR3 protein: CASSFSGRKDTQYF. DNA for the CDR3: TGTGCCAGCAGTTTTAGCGGGAGGAAAGATACGCAGTATTTT. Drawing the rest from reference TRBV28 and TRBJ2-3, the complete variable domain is DVKVTQSSRYLVKRTGEKVFLECVQDMDHENMFWYRQDPGLGLRLIYFSYDVKMKEKGDIPEGYSVSREKKERFSLILESASTNQTSMYLCASSFSGRKDTQYFGPGTRLTVL.

The CDR3 reads CASSLYGQGDNQPQHF. The CDR3 DNA follows: TGTGCCAGCAGCTTATACGGACAGGGCGACAATCAGCCCCAGCATTTT. This chain uses TRBV7-6 with TRBJ1-5; 8 nucleotides align to TRBD1. CDR1 is SGHVS, CDR2 FNYEAQ, per germline. CDR3 length: 16 residues. Germline trimming cut 2 bases from V and 3 bases from J; bases unmatched to any gene: 6.

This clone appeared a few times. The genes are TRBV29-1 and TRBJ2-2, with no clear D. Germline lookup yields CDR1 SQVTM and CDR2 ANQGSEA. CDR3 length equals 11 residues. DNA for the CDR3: TGCGGCTTCTGGGCTACCGGGGAGCTGTTTTTT. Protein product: CGFWATGELFF.

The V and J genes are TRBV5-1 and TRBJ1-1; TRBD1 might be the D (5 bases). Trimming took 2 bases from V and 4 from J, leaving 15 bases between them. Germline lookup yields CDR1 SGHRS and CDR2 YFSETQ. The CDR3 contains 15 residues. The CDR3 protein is CASSLETAPGTEAFF. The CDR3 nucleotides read TGCGCCAGCAGCTTAGAGACAGCCCCGGGCACTGAAGCTTTCTTT.

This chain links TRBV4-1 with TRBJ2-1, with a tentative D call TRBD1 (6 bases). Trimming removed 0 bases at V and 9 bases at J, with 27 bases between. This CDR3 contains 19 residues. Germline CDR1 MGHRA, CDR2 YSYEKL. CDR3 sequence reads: CASSQEGLTTGGYDGEQFF. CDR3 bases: TGCGCCAGCAGCCAAGAAGGCCTCACGACAGGAGGTTATGACGGTGAGCAGTTCTTC.

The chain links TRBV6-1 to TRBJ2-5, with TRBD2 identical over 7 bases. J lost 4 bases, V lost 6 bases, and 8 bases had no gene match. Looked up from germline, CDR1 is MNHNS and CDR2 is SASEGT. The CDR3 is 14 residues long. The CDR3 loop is CASRREGGGETQYF. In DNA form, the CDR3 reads TGTGCCAGCAGGAGGGAGGGCGGGGGAGAGACCCAGTACTTC.

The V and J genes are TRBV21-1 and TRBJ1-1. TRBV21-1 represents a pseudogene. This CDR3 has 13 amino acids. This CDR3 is CASSKDAAAEAFF. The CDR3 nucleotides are TGTGCCAGCAGCAAAGACGCGGCAGCAGAAGCTTTCTTT.

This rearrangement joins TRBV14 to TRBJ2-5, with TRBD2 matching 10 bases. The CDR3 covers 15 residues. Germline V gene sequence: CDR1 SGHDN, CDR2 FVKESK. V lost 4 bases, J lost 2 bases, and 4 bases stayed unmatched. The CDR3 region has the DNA TGTGCCAGCAGCCGACTAGCGGGCCTTCAAGAGACCCAGTACTTC. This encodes CASSRLAGLQETQYF.

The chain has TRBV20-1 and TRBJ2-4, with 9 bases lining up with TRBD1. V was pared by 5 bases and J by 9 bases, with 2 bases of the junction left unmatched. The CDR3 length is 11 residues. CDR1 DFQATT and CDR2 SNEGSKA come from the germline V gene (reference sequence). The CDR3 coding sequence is TGCAGTGCTGGGACAGGGAGCATTCAGTACTTC. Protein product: CSAGTGSIQYF.

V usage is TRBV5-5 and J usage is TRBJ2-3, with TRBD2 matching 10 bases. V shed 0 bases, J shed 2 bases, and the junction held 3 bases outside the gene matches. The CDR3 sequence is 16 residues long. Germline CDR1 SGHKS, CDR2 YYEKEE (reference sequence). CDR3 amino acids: CASSLGLAGVTDTQYF. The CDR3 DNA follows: TGTGCCAGCAGCTTGGGACTAGCGGGTGTCACAGATACGCAGTATTTT.

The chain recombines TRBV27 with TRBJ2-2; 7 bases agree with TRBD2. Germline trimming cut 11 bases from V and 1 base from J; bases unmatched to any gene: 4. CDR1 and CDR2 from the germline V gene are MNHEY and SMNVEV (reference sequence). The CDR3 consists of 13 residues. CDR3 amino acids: CASRGVNTGELFF. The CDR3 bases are TGTGCCTCTCGGGGGGTGAACACCGGGGAGCTGTTTTTT.

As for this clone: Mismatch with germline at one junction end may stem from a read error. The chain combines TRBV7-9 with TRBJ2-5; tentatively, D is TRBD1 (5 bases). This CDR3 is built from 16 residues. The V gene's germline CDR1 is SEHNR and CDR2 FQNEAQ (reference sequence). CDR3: CSSSPPVRGEQETQYF. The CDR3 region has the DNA TGTTCCAGCAGTCCCCCCGTTAGGGGTGAGCAAGAGACCCAGTACTTC.

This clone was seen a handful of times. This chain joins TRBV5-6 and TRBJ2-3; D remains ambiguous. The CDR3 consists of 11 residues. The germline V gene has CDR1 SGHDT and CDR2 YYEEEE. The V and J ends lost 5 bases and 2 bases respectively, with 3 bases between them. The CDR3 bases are TGTGCCAGCAGTTACACAGATACGCAGTATTTT. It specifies CASSYTDTQYF.

CDR3 region: CASSRTTGSSLEQYF. The CDR3 DNA reads as TGTGCCAGCAGCAGAACGACAGGGAGCTCCCTAGAGCAGTACTTC. The chain has TRBV21-1 and TRBJ2-7; whether TRBD1, the table's D call, matches the DNA was not checked. TRBV21-1 is a listed pseudogene. The CDR3 sequence is 15 residues long.

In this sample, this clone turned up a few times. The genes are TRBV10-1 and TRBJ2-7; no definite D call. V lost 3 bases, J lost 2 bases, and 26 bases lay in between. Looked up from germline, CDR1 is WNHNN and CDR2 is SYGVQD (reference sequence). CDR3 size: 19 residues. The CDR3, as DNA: TGCGCCAGCAGTGAAATTCGATTCTTCCGACACCAGATACCCTACGAGCAGTACTTC. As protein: CASSEIRFFRHQIPYEQYF.